Listed below are T cell receptor beta chains from one sample, sequenced in a study of radiation and T cells in renal cell carcinoma. Profiled with immunoSEQ multiplex PCR; TCRdb holds only in-frame clones, not every one. This table holds roughly 170,000 clones, roughly nine tenths found once. The sequencing used blood, collected from a patient whose treatment included radiotherapy and nephrectomy. Receptor source: a woman aged 50 to 65 with renal cell carcinoma. CDR3s include the opening cysteine and the closing phenylalanine or tryptophan. A D gene is named only where the DNA matches it firmly. Size tells how often a clone was seen (once, few, many) or the class of an expanded clone, and some rows leave it out.

clone size,V gene,J gene,CDR3 length,D gene,CDR3 DNA,CDR3 protein
.,TRBV9,TRBJ2-2,15,TRBD1,TGTGCCAGCAGCGTAGGAGGGGGCGGCACCGGGGAGCTGTTTTTT,CASSVGGGGTGELFF
few,TRBV7-9,TRBJ1-1,14,.,TGTGCCAGCAGCTTACACCAGGGTGGCACTGAAGCTTTCTTT,CASSLHQGGTEAFF
.,TRBV5-4,TRBJ1-1,14,.,TGTGCCAGCAGCTTGGGGGCGGTGAACACTGAAGCTTTCTTT,CASSLGAVNTEAFF
.,TRBV19,TRBJ1-1,14,.,TGTGCCAGTACCCAGCCGGGCACGAACACTGAAGCTTTCTTT,CASTQPGTNTEAFF
once,TRBV6-1,TRBJ2-7,12,.,TGTGCCAGCAAGGTCGGAAGCTACGAGCAGTACTTC,CASKVGSYEQYF
.,TRBV7-9,TRBJ2-7,17,.,TGTGCCAGCAGCGGAGGGACAGCCTTCCAAACCAACTACGAGCAGTACTTC,CASSGGTAFQTNYEQYF
.,TRBV6-5,TRBJ1-3,14,.,TGTGCCAGCAGTTACTCGACCCACCGAAACACCATATATTTT,CASSYSTHRNTIYF
.,TRBV11-2,TRBJ2-7,16,.,TGTGCCAGCAGGTTTACAGGGCGCCTGAGCTCCTACGAGCAGTACTTC,CASRFTGRLSSYEQYF
.,TRBV5-4,TRBJ1-2,15,.,TGTGCCAGCAGCTGGGGGGGGACGGATACGTATGGCTACACCTTC,CASSWGGTDTYGYTF
.,TRBV5-1,TRBJ1-4,15,.,TGCGCCAGCAGCCTTGGATCCTCAACTAATGAAAAACTGTTTTTT,CASSLGSSTNEKLFF
few,TRBV18,TRBJ2-7,14,.,TGTGCCAGCTCACCACCGATACAGACCTACGAGCAGTACTTC,CASSPPIQTYEQYF
.,TRBV19,TRBJ1-2,15,.,TGTGCCAGTAGTCCCCGGGATCCGAGCGGCTATGGCTACACCTTC,CASSPRDPSGYGYTF
.,TRBV18,TRBJ2-3,18,.,TGTGCCAGCTCGCGAGGGGTAATTTCCACTTCTAGCACAGATACGCAGTATTTT,CASSRGVISTSSTDTQYF
once,TRBV19,TRBJ1-5,15,.,TGTGCCAGTACGGGGGGTCAGAGAGATAATCAGCCCCAGCATTTT,CASTGGQRDNQPQHF
.,TRBV5-1,TRBJ2-7,15,.,TGCGCCAGCAGCCATGGACAGCTTATCCCCCACGAGCAGTACTTC,CASSHGQLIPHEQYF
.,TRBV9,TRBJ2-2,14,.,TGTGCCCCCAACAGGAGGGCGAACACCGGGGAGCTGTTTTTT,CAPNRRANTGELFF
.,TRBV5-1,TRBJ2-5,17,.,TGCGCCAGCAGCTTGGGGGCGGCAGTGAATTACCAAGAGACCCAGTACTTC,CASSLGAAVNYQETQYF
.,TRBV5-1,TRBJ2-3,14,.,TGCGCCAGCAGGGTCTCGACAAGCACAGATACGCAGTATTTT,CASRVSTSTDTQYF
.,TRBV19,TRBJ2-1,15,TRBD1,TGTGCCAGTAGTTTTGGGACAGGGGCCTACAATGAGCAGTTCTTC,CASSFGTGAYNEQFF
few,TRBV5-1,TRBJ2-5,13,.,TGCGCCAGCAGCTACTCCGTTAGGGAGACCCAGTACTTC,CASSYSVRETQYF
.,TRBV29-1,TRBJ2-5,13,.,TGCAGCGTTGAAGAAGGAGGTCGGGAGACCCAGTACTTC,CSVEEGGRETQYF
.,TRBV5-1,TRBJ1-1,15,.,TGCGCCAGCAGCTCCCTAGGAACTCGGGGTACTGAAGCTTTCTTT,CASSSLGTRGTEAFF
.,TRBV6-6,TRBJ1-1,12,.,TGTGCCAGCAGTGCGGGACGGCGAGAAGCTTTCTTT,CASSAGRREAFF
.,TRBV9,TRBJ2-1,16,TRBD2,TGTGCCAGCAGCGTAGGGTCCCTAGCGGGGTACAATGAGCAGTTCTTC,CASSVGSLAGYNEQFF
.,TRBV9,TRBJ2-3,17,TRBD1,TGTGCCAGCAGCGCCACTGCCGGGACAGGGGGCACAGATACGCAGTATTTT,CASSATAGTGGTDTQYF
.,TRBV6-1,TRBJ1-4,14,.,TGTGCCAGCAGTGAAGTGGCAACTAATGAAAAACTGTTTTTT,CASSEVATNEKLFF
.,TRBV15,TRBJ2-3,13,.,TGTGCCACCAGAAGAGGGCCACGGGATACGCAGTATTTT,CATRRGPRDTQYF
.,TRBV6-1,TRBJ1-1,14,.,TGTGCCAGCAGTGAATTTGTCAAAGGGACTGAAGCTTTCTTT,CASSEFVKGTEAFF
.,TRBV2,TRBJ1-1,14,.,TGTGCCAGCACCCGAACGGTTATGAACACTGAAGCTTTCTTT,CASTRTVMNTEAFF
.,TRBV7-7,TRBJ2-6,13,.,TGTGCTAGCAGCTCCCCCGGGGCCAACGTCCTGACTTTC,CASSSPGANVLTF
.,TRBV7-6,TRBJ2-7,15,.,TGTGCCAGCAGCTTATTAGGGGATAGCTCCTACGAGCAGTACTTC,CASSLLGDSSYEQYF
.,TRBV4-3,TRBJ2-1,13,.,TGCGCCAGCAGCCAAGTTGCAGGGAACGAGCAGTTCTTC,CASSQVAGNEQFF
.,TRBV6-1,TRBJ1-1,14,.,TGTGCCAGCAGTGGGGGACAAGTGAACACTGAAGCTTTCTTT,CASSGGQVNTEAFF
.,TRBV7-9,TRBJ1-5,17,.,TGTGCCAGCAGCCTAATAGGCCGGGGGCGATTAGATCAGCCCCAGCATTTT,CASSLIGRGRLDQPQHF
once,TRBV19,TRBJ1-6,16,.,TGTGCCAGTAGTGGTCTGGGAATCTCCTATAATTCACCCCTCCACTTT,CASSGLGISYNSPLHF
.,TRBV7-2,TRBJ1-1,13,.,TGTGCCAGCAGCCCCCTCGGACTGGGCTGGGCTTTCTTT,CASSPLGLGWAFF
.,TRBV5-1,TRBJ2-1,13,.,TGCGCCAGCAGCCCTGACGTATACAATGAGCAGTTCTTC,CASSPDVYNEQFF
.,TRBV5-1,TRBJ1-1,15,.,TGCGCCAGCAGCCTCTCCGGACCGGAGAACACTGAAGCTTTCTTT,CASSLSGPENTEAFF
.,TRBV18,TRBJ2-7,15,TRBD1,TGTGCCAGCTCACCGTCTGGGACAGGGAGAAACGAGCAGTACTTC,CASSPSGTGRNEQYF
few,TRBV19,TRBJ1-1,14,.,TGTGCCAGTAGTTTGGGGACCAGAGGTACTGAAGCTTTCTTT,CASSLGTRGTEAFF
.,TRBV15,TRBJ2-2,15,TRBD1,TGTGCCACCAGCAGAGGACAGGGGGTAGCCGGGGAGCTGTTTTTT,CATSRGQGVAGELFF
.,TRBV9,TRBJ1-1,15,.,TGTGCCAGCAGCGTAGCTTCAGAATTGAACACTGAAGCTTTCTTT,CASSVASELNTEAFF
.,TRBV10-3,TRBJ2-5,14,TRBD2,TGTGCCATCAGTCCTGCGGGGGGCGAAGAGACCCAGTACTTC,CAISPAGGEETQYF
.,TRBV25-1,TRBJ2-7,15,.,TGTGCCAGCAGTGACCTCGGGCGGGGTGAGTACGAGCAGTACTTC,CASSDLGRGEYEQYF
.,TRBV15,TRBJ2-7,13,.,TGTGCCACCAGCAGGCTAGTAAGCTACGAGCAGTACTTC,CATSRLVSYEQYF
.,TRBV6-6,TRBJ1-1,12,TRBD1,TGTGCCAGTGGGACAGGGGGCACTGAAGCTTTCTTT,CASGTGGTEAFF
.,TRBV6-1,TRBJ1-5,15,.,TGTGCCAGCAGTGAAGCGGCAGGGGCCCATCAGCCCCAGCATTTT,CASSEAAGAHQPQHF
.,TRBV7-9,TRBJ1-2,12,.,TGTGCCAGCAGCTTCGGGGGGCTCGGCTACACCTTC,CASSFGGLGYTF
.,TRBV25-1,TRBJ2-2,15,.,TGTGCCAGCAGTGCCCAGGGTATGATCACCGGGGAGCTGTTTTTT,CASSAQGMITGELFF
.,TRBV11-2,TRBJ2-3,16,.,TGTGCCAGCAGCTTAGAACCTAGTCCTAGCACAGATACGCAGTATTTT,CASSLEPSPSTDTQYF
.,TRBV4-2,TRBJ1-4,16,.,TGTGCCAGCAGCCCCCAGGGGATAGAGAATAATGAAAAACTGTTTTTT,CASSPQGIENNEKLFF
.,TRBV7-9,TRBJ2-1,14,.,TGTGCCATATCAATTAGGCGAAATGACAATGAGCAGTTCTTC,CAISIRRNDNEQFF
.,TRBV15,TRBJ2-1,15,TRBD2,TGTGCCACCAGCGTTAGCGGGGTTGCCTACAATGAGCAGTTCTTC,CATSVSGVAYNEQFF
.,TRBV4-1,TRBJ2-1,15,.,TGCGCCAGCAGCCAAGCTCAGACGACCTACAATGAGCAGTTCTTC,CASSQAQTTYNEQFF
.,TRBV15,TRBJ2-2,15,TRBD1,TGTGCCACCAGCAGAGTTCGACAGGGGGCCGGGGAGCTGTTTTTT,CATSRVRQGAGELFF
.,TRBV25-1,TRBJ1-1,12,.,TGTGCCAGCAGTTGGTTCGGCACTGAAGCTTTCTTT,CASSWFGTEAFF
.,TRBV6-5,TRBJ2-1,13,.,TGTGCCAGCAGTTACTCGCAGGAAAATGAGCAGTTCTTC,CASSYSQENEQFF
.,TRBV7-7,TRBJ2-6,19,.,TGTGCTAGCAGCTTAGAGTTCGGGGGTCTCCGCTCTGGGGCCAACGTCCTGACTTTC,CASSLEFGGLRSGANVLTF
once,TRBV7-6,TRBJ2-2,16,TRBD2,TGTGCCAGCAGTTCCTGGACTAGCGGGAACACCGGGGAGCTGTTTTTT,CASSSWTSGNTGELFF
once,TRBV5-4,TRBJ2-5,13,.,TGTGCCAGCAGCTGGGCAGTTCAAGAGACCCAGTACTTC,CASSWAVQETQYF